This TCR beta chain was obtained from a study of cytomegalovirus exposure and HLA in healthy donors. Both 60 Vbeta primers and 13 Jbeta primers went into the PCR. Libraries were prepared by immunoSEQ multiplex PCR; TCRdb keeps only in-frame clonotypes and omits some of them. The sample includes fewer than 250,000 clones, almost 80% of them seen just once. Trimming took 5 bases from V and 7 from J, leaving 30 bases between them. CDR1 and CDR2 (germline): SGHTA, FQGTGA. This CDR3 comprises 19 residues. Sequencing was performed on PBMCs. The rearrangement links TRBV7-3 to TRBJ2-1; possibly TRBD2 for D (7 bases). This TCR came from a male donor in good health and CMV-seronegative. Here the CDR3 DNA reads TGTGCCAGCAGCCCTCAGGGGTCCCGCCTAGCGGCCCCGTGGAATGAGCAGTTCTTC. It is translated as CASSPQGSRLAAPWNEQFF.